This T cell receptor (beta chain) was obtained from a study of control samples from healthy donors and cancer patients. V gave up 4 bases and J gave up 7 bases, with 13 bases separating them. Germline loops: CDR1 SNHLY, CDR2 FYNNEI. The CDR3 loop spans 14 amino acids. Measured with immunoSEQ multiplex PCR; TCRdb has only the in-frame clones, and not every one. The sample has tens of thousands of clones; over 85% are singletons. This receptor was obtained from a woman aged 40 to 49 with lung cancer. This chain uses TRBV2 with TRBJ1-4; TRBD1 is a possible D gene (5 bases). Sequenced: PBMCs. CDR3 bases: TGTGCCAGCAGTGTTCAGGGCCTTATTGAAAAACTGTTTTTT. This encodes CASSVQGLIEKLFF.